The rows below give T cell receptor beta chains drawn from one sample of a study of blood T cell repertoires in COVID-19. Clones were read by immunoSEQ multiplex PCR, and TCRdb kept only the in-frame ones, dropping some. The data contain about 43,000 clones, just over 85% of them singletons. The sequenced sample consisted of peripheral blood. These receptors all come from a man aged 60 to 69 with active COVID-19. Each CDR3 is given with its conserved first and last residue.

V: TRBV19
J: TRBJ2-3
CDR3: CASSSRDRQNTDTQYF

V: TRBV4-1
J: TRBJ1-1
CDR3: CASSTGDLNTEAFF

V: TRBV23-1
J: TRBJ1-6
CDR3: CASSPAGEGNSPLHF

V: TRBV25-1
J: TRBJ2-7
CDR3: CATTGTGMDYEQYF

V: TRBV3-1/TRBV3-2
J: TRBJ2-1
CDR3: CASSAGTSGEKFF

V: TRBV10-3
J: TRBJ2-3
CDR3: CAITTRDTDTQYF

V: TRBV6-5
J: TRBJ2-7
CDR3: CASSYNSGVIPYEQYF

V: TRBV18
J: TRBJ2-3
CDR3: CASSRFLDRGGTDTQYF

V: TRBV19
J: TRBJ2-7
CDR3: CASSPWEGQSYFHEQYF

V: TRBV7-2
J: TRBJ2-3
CDR3: CASSPRVELPDTQYF

V: TRBV5-1
J: TRBJ2-5
CDR3: CASSLGSQETQYF

V: TRBV4-1
J: TRBJ2-7
CDR3: CASSQGFSGRGEQYF

V: TRBV7-8
J: TRBJ2-7
CDR3: CASSLARIAGVDRDYEQYF

V: TRBV3-1/TRBV3-2
J: TRBJ1-2
CDR3: CASSLFGQGSGGYTF

V: TRBV24-1
J: TRBJ2-3
CDR3: CATHLQGRVRADTQYF

V: TRBV6-1
J: TRBJ1-5
CDR3: CASSDPGGPLNSPQHF

V: TRBV11-2
J: TRBJ2-3
CDR3: CASRITRLATTDTQYF

V: TRBV2
J: TRBJ2-2
CDR3: CATLGQGNTGELFF

V: TRBV21-1
J: TRBJ2-5
CDR3: CASSKVPPPLAGASPPETQYF

V: TRBV24-1
J: TRBJ2-2
CDR3: CATSARAGVGTGELFF